What follows are 27 T cell receptor beta chains derived from one specimen sequenced in a study of CD8+CD57+ T cells in acquired aplastic anemia. Only patients with CD8+CD57+ cell expansion on flow cytometry were chosen for sequencing. TCR beta VDJ combinations and CDR3 sequences were profiled from genomic DNA. MiXCR, run by TCRdb on the reads, gives a single entry per CDR3 protein. Here the sample spans 250,000 to 350,000 distinct CDR3 sequences, 56% being singletons. The sequencing input was sorted CD4+, CD8+, or CD8+CD57+ T cells (not recorded which) from PBMCs. These receptor sequences come from a human donor with aplastic anemia.

The chain joins TRBV19 to TRBJ2-3, with unresolved D. The germline V gene encodes CDR1 LNHDA and CDR2 SQIVND (reference sequence). V shed 3 bases and J shed 3 bases, with 19 bases lying between them. The CDR3 consists of 17 residues. The CDR3 loop reads CASSIGFGGPGTDTQYF. CDR3 DNA sequence: TGTGCCAGTAGTATTGGTTTCGGCGGCCCCGGGACAGATACGCAGTATTTT.

This chain joins TRBV7-2 and TRBJ1-1; 9 positions match TRBD1. CDR1 SGHTA and CDR2 FQGNSA come from the germline V gene. The J segment lost 3 bases and the V segment lost 3 bases, leaving 5 bases of the junction unmatched. The CDR3 is 15 amino acids. CDR3 in amino acids: CASSLGTGWYTEAFF. CDR3 DNA sequence: TGTGCCAGCAGCTTGGGGACAGGGTGGTACACTGAAGCTTTCTTT.

The rearrangement joins TRBV7-6 to TRBJ2-7, with 8 nucleotides matching TRBD1. Germline trimming cut 5 bases from V and 2 bases from J; bases unmatched to any gene: 8. CDR1 is SGHVS, CDR2 FNYEAQ, per germline. This CDR3 is built from 15 residues. The CDR3 loop reads CASSLGGTGAYEQYF. In DNA, the CDR3 is TGTGCCAGCAGCCTAGGGGGGACAGGAGCCTACGAGCAGTACTTC.

This clonotype was detected once. The V and J genes are TRBV5-1 and TRBJ2-7; 7 positions agree with TRBD1. V lost 7 bases and J lost 3; bases outside the gene matches: 16. The CDR3 length is 16 residues. Looked up from germline, CDR1 is SGHRS and CDR2 is YFSETQ. DNA for the CDR3: TGCGCCAGCGCCCAATCGGCAGACAGGGATTACTACGAGCAGTACTTC. Its translation: CASAQSADRDYYEQYF.

This clonotype showed up just once. The V gene is TRBV7-9, the J gene TRBJ1-1, with a weak D call TRBD1 (5 bases). Germline assignment: CDR1 SEHNR and CDR2 FQNEAQ (reference sequence). V lost 7 bases and J 4 bases, leaving 10 bases between the germline ends. The CDR3 extends over 12 amino acids. CDR3 loop: CASTEQATEAFF. CDR3 nucleotide sequence: TGTGCCAGCACTGAACAGGCCACTGAAGCTTTCTTT.

Notes on this clonotype: One junction end does not reproduce the germline sequence, and a read error may be involved. The chain joins TRBV2 to TRBJ2-7; 7 bases line up with TRBD2. Germline-derived CDR1 and CDR2 are SNHLY and FYNNEI. The CDR3 runs 12 residues. CDR3 in DNA: TGTGCCAGCCGCCGGGCCGCGGGGGAGCTGTACTTC. This codes for CASRRAAGELYF.

The chain couples TRBV20-1 to TRBJ1-3; TRBD1 aligns across 7 bases. The CDR3 is 14 amino acids. The ends lost 8 bases at V and 0 bases at J; junction bases unmatched: 7. CDR1 is DFQATT and CDR2 is SNEGSKA in the germline V gene (reference sequence). CDR3 protein: CSSTRQGSGNTIYF. CDR3 in DNA: TGCAGTTCCACCAGACAGGGCTCTGGAAACACCATATATTTT.

The chain employs TRBV5-6 and TRBJ2-4; D is ambiguous. The CDR3 extends over 12 amino acids. With 4 bases removed from V and 9 bases from J, the gap between germline ends came to 11 bases. In germline, CDR1 is SGHDT, CDR2 YYEEEE. The CDR3 reads CASSGQSGIQYF. The CDR3 DNA sequence: TGTGCCAGCAGCGGGCAGTCGGGCATTCAGTACTTC.

J is TRBJ1-1 and V is TRBV12-3 or TRBV12-4; 8 bases agree with TRBD1. Germline trimming cut 3 bases from V and 1 base from J; bases unmatched to any gene: 4. This CDR3 is 15 amino acids long. CDR3: CASSFPDRENTEAFF. The CDR3, as DNA: TGTGCCAGCAGTTTTCCGGACAGGGAGAACACTGAAGCTTTCTTT.

V usage is TRBV25-1 and J usage is TRBJ2-7; weak D call: TRBD2 (6 bases). This CDR3 has 13 residues. V shed 7 bases and J shed 3 bases, with 13 bases lying between them. Germline CDR1 is MGHDK and CDR2 is SYGVNS. CDR3 in amino acids: CASMTAEGYEQYF. The CDR3 DNA reads TGTGCCAGCATGACGGCGGAGGGCTACGAGCAGTACTTC.

The chain links TRBV7-6 to TRBJ1-2; D unclear. Germline lookup yields CDR1 SGHVS and CDR2 FNYEAQ. V was trimmed by 5 bases and J by 7 bases, leaving 11 bases between them. This CDR3 is built from 12 residues. DNA of the CDR3: TGTGCCAGCAGCACCAATTCGATTGGCTACACCTTC. Protein product: CASSTNSIGYTF.

This clonotype has a count of ten or more. V gene TRBV18 combines with J gene TRBJ1-6; 7 bases are shared with TRBD1. This CDR3 has 15 amino acids. The V gene end was trimmed by 3 bases and the J gene end by 9 bases; junction bases not matched to a gene: 8. From germline, CDR1 is KGHSH and CDR2 LQKENI. The CDR3 is CASSPDRARISPLHF. The CDR3 DNA follows: TGTGCCAGCTCACCCGACAGGGCACGGATTTCACCCCTCCACTTT.

This clonotype has only a few counts. CDR3 sequence: CASSPTSGAYEQYF. As DNA, the CDR3 is TGTGCCAGCAGTCCGACTAGCGGAGCCTACGAGCAGTACTTC. The chain couples TRBV6-6 to TRBJ2-7, with TRBD2 matching 9 bases. From germline, CDR1 is MNHNY and CDR2 SVGAGI (reference sequence). The CDR3 sequence is 14 residues long. The V gene end was trimmed by 5 bases and the J gene end by 2 bases; junction bases not matched to a gene: 4.

This clonotype was seen only a few times. The V gene is TRBV19, the J gene TRBJ1-1, with unresolved D. With 1 base removed from V and 0 bases from J, the gap between germline ends came to 6 bases. CDR3 length: 14 amino acids. Germline-derived CDR1 and CDR2 are LNHDA and SQIVND (reference sequence). CDR3 protein: CASSIGQMNTEAFF. Here the CDR3 DNA reads TGTGCCAGTAGTATAGGTCAGATGAACACTGAAGCTTTCTTT.

CDR3 loop: CASSILFRAGRDHSPLHF. The DNA of the CDR3 is TGTGCCAGTAGTATCTTATTTCGGGCAGGGAGGGACCACTCACCCCTCCACTTT. The V gene is TRBV19, the J gene TRBJ1-6; D is perhaps TRBD1 (5 bases). The CDR3 has 18 residues. Germline V gene lookup returns CDR1 LNHDA and CDR2 SQIVND (reference sequence). Trimming took off 3 bases at V and 10 bases at J, with 25 bases between the two ends.

Many counts were recorded for this clonotype. The genes are TRBV10-2 and TRBJ2-4, with 8 bases that match TRBD2. Trimming cost V 8 bases and J 0 bases; bases outside gene matches: 6. The germline V gene has CDR1 WSHSY and CDR2 SAAADI. This CDR3 has 15 amino acids. CDR3 nucleotide sequence: TGCGCCAGCGGCCCGGGGGGGCTAGCCAAAAACATTCAGTACTTC. It codes for CASGPGGLAKNIQYF.

In the case of this clonotype: Its ends do not fully match the called genes, so a read error is possible. The V gene is TRBV9, the J gene TRBJ2-7; D not certain. Germline assignment: CDR1 SGDLS and CDR2 YYNGEE. This CDR3 has 14 residues. CDR3 DNA sequence: TGTGCCGGCAGCGTAGATCCGGACCTGGGCGAGCAGTACTTC. It yields the protein CAGSVDPDLGEQYF.

This clonotype was detected a few times. The V and J genes are TRBV7-6 and TRBJ1-3; D gene unclear. The germline CDR1 and CDR2 sequences are SGHVS and FNYEAQ. The CDR3 spans 14 residues. Trimming took off 0 bases at V and 1 base at J, with 4 bases between the two ends. CDR3 protein: CASSLARSGNTIYF. CDR3 in DNA: TGTGCCAGCAGCTTAGCCAGGTCTGGAAACACCATATATTTT.

The chain joins TRBV6-6 to TRBJ2-1; the match to TRBD2 covers 10 bases. The V gene end was trimmed by 11 bases and the J gene end by 1 base; junction bases not matched to a gene: 8. The CDR3 length is 15 residues. Germline values: CDR1 MNHNY, CDR2 SVGAGI (reference sequence). Here the CDR3 DNA reads TGTGCCGCTAGCGGGAGTCAGCTGTCCTACAATGAGCAGTTCTTC. Protein sequence: CAASGSQLSYNEQFF.

This clonotype was recorded a few times. The J gene is TRBJ2-7, the V gene TRBV24-1, with a tentative D call TRBD2 (5 bases). Trimming left V 0 bases short and J 5 bases short, with 7 bases between. In germline, CDR1 is KGHDR, CDR2 SFDVKD. CDR3 length equals 13 residues. CDR3: CATSDLPGDEQYF. The CDR3 nucleotides read TGTGCCACCAGTGATTTGCCCGGGGACGAGCAGTACTTC.

The chain links TRBV14 to TRBJ2-7; the D gene is possibly TRBD2 (6 bases). There are 15 residues in the CDR3. Trimming cost V 0 bases and J 2 bases, with 11 bases left between them. Per the germline V gene, CDR1 is SGHDN and CDR2 is FVKESK. Here the CDR3 DNA reads TGTGCCAGCAGCCAAGATCCGGAGGGAGCCTACGAGCAGTACTTC. The encoded protein is CASSQDPEGAYEQYF.

The J gene is TRBJ2-2, the V gene TRBV7-9, with D hard to call. CDR3 length equals 11 residues. V shed 5 bases and J shed 13 bases, with 11 bases lying between them. The germline gives CDR1 SEHNR, CDR2 FQNEAQ (reference sequence). CDR3 nucleotides: TGTGCCAGCAGCCGCGGAGTAGGGCTGTTTTTT. The encoded protein is CASSRGVGLFF.

This clonotype was recorded at least ten times. The CDR3 loop is CASSRTDQSPSSYNEQFF. CDR3 DNA sequence: TGTGCCAGCAGTCGGACGGATCAATCTCCCAGCTCCTACAATGAGCAGTTCTTC. This chain joins TRBV6-6 and TRBJ2-1, with D unclear. This CDR3 is built from 18 residues. V shed 5 bases and J shed 0 bases, with 20 bases lying between them. Germline V gene sequence: CDR1 MNHNY, CDR2 SVGAGI (reference sequence).

The gene calls are TRBV20-1 and TRBJ2-2; D might be TRBD2 (5 bases). Per germline, CDR1 DFQATT and CDR2 SNEGSKA (reference sequence). V was pared by 6 bases and J by 4 bases, with 9 bases between. The CDR3 has 12 amino acids. This CDR3 reads CSARVFTGELFF. The CDR3 nucleotides are TGCAGTGCGCGGGTATTCACCGGGGAGCTGTTTTTT.

J is TRBJ2-5 and V is TRBV7-8; D not certain. The germline V gene has CDR1 SGHVS and CDR2 FQNEAQ. The V gene lost 5 bases and the J gene lost 4 bases, with 11 bases spanning the gap. This CDR3 region has 13 residues. DNA of the CDR3: TGTGCCAGCAGCCCCGATCTGACAGAGACCCAGTACTTC. This encodes CASSPDLTETQYF.

V usage is TRBV24-1 and J usage is TRBJ2-2; 7 bases align to TRBD2. The CDR3 length is 14 residues. The junction had 4 bases not matched to a gene; V was cut back by 5 bases and J by 5 bases. Germline CDR1 and CDR2: KGHDR and SFDVKD. CDR3 DNA: TGTGCCACCAGTGTAAGGGGAGGGACCGGGGAGCTGTTTTTT. Amino acids: CATSVRGGTGELFF.

This chain uses TRBV15 with TRBJ1-2; TRBD1 is a possible D gene (6 bases). Germline V CDR1 and CDR2: LNHNV, YYDKDF (reference sequence). The CDR3 is 18 amino acids. V lost 8 bases to trimming and J lost 4 bases, with 29 bases between them. This CDR3 is CATPSPGTTGSMPYGYTF. The CDR3 DNA sequence: TGTGCCACCCCCTCACCTGGGACCACAGGGTCCATGCCCTATGGCTACACCTTC.